A single sample gave rise to the 18 T cell receptor beta chains below, sequenced in a study of a mutant IDH1 vaccine in newly diagnosed glioma (dated by TCRdb to the early 2020s). The antigens of these receptors remain unknown. The time point label for this specimen denotes: week 47, end of study. Each vaccine dose, consisting of 300 ug of a 20-mer mutant IDH1 peptide in Montanide, was administered subcutaneously with topical imiquimod. The library was made by the immunoSEQ multiplex PCR assay. The clones in this table, taken by TCRdb from immuneACCESS, are in-frame only. Not every clone is retained; where verified, under half of the shortfall comes from an unresolved V gene, and the cause of the rest is unknown. The sample contains tens of thousands of clones, more than 80% of them found a single time. The ten largest make up approximately 5.4% of the sample. The material was PBMCs, obtained from a glioma patient whose treatment included an IDH1 peptide vaccine. These receptor sequences come from a man aged 35 to 55 with glioma.

The V gene is TRBV7-2, the J gene TRBJ2-3; D not resolved. There are 14 residues in the CDR3. Germline V CDR1 and CDR2: SGHTA, FQGNSA. Trimming pared 5 bases from V and 0 bases from J, leaving 9 bases between. For the CDR3, the DNA is TGTGCCAGCAGCCCCGGCGGAAGCACAGATACGCAGTATTTT. This sequence encodes CASSPGGSTDTQYF.

The chain uses TRBV6-5 and TRBJ1-5, with D perhaps TRBD1 (5 bases). CDR3 size: 11 residues. Trimming left V 7 bases short and J 9 bases short, with 10 bases between. Germline values: CDR1 MNHEY, CDR2 SVGAGI. The CDR3 nucleotides are TGTGCCAGCACAGGGACGGGGCCCCAGCATTTT. Translating gives CASTGTGPQHF.

A single count supports this clone. The genes are TRBV6-4 and TRBJ2-3; no clear D. Germline CDR1 and CDR2: MRHNA and SNTAGT. Deletions cut 2 bases from V and 4 bases from J, with 1 base between. CDR3 length equals 11 residues. CDR3 loop: CASSDADTQYF. The CDR3 coding sequence is TGTGCCAGCAGTGACGCAGATACGCAGTATTTT.

The chain couples TRBV14 to TRBJ1-5; perhaps TRBD1 as D (5 bases). Between the trimmed V and J ends, which lost 3 bases and 2 bases, there was a span of 11 bases. Germline CDR1 is SGHDN and CDR2 is FVKESK. The CDR3 runs 15 residues. The CDR3 DNA reads as TGTGCCAGCAGCCAGGCAGGGAAAGGCAATCAGCCCCAGCATTTT. Its translation: CASSQAGKGNQPQHF.

The rearrangement uses TRBV10-3 and TRBJ2-3, with 8 bases matching TRBD2. The CDR3 runs 18 residues. V trimming: 11 bases; J trimming: 2 bases; junction bases outside the gene matches: 21. From germline, CDR1 is ENHRY and CDR2 SYGVKD. The DNA for the CDR3 is TGTGCCGTTCGGGGGCGACGGTTAGCAGCGGGAGCCACAGATACGCAGTATTTT. It yields the protein CAVRGRRLAAGATDTQYF.

This rearrangement joins TRBV13 to TRBJ2-1; unclear D gene. Germline assignment: CDR1 PRHDT and CDR2 FYEKMQ (reference sequence). The CDR3 is 15 amino acids. Trimming took off 4 bases at V and 4 bases at J, with 14 bases between the two ends. CDR3 residues: CASSSLDGSYNEQFF. The CDR3 nucleotides are TGTGCCAGCAGCTCCCTGGACGGCTCGTACAATGAGCAGTTCTTC.

The chain combines TRBV2 with TRBJ1-6; 9 bases align to TRBD1. This CDR3 spans 19 amino acids. Losses at the gene ends were 5 bases for V and 2 bases for J; bases not matched to a gene: 13. Per the germline V gene, CDR1 is SNHLY and CDR2 is FYNNEI. CDR3 sequence reads: CASSTFSGQGKTYNSPLHF. The CDR3 DNA sequence: TGTGCCAGCAGTACGTTCTCGGGACAGGGTAAAACCTATAATTCACCCCTCCACTTT. Full variable domain (missing parts from reference TRBV2 and TRBJ1-6): EPEVTQTPSHQVTQMGQEVILRCVPISNHLYFYWYRQILGQKVEFLVSFYNNEISEKSEIFDDQFSVERPDGSNFTLKIRSTKLEDSAMYFCASSTFSGQGKTYNSPLHFGNGTRLTVT.

This clone was seen only once. V usage is TRBV7-8 and J usage is TRBJ2-3; the D call may be TRBD1 or TRBD2 (5 bases each). V was clipped by 3 bases and J by 1 base, with 11 bases between them. This CDR3 has 15 residues. Per the germline V gene, CDR1 is SGHVS and CDR2 is FQNEAQ. The DNA for the CDR3 is TGTGCCAGCAGCTTCGGACGGGACGGCACAGATACGCAGTATTTT. This gives the protein CASSFGRDGTDTQYF.

This clone was seen more than once but under ten times. The DNA of the CDR3 is TGTGCCAGCGAAAAAGACAGGCCTAACTATGGCTACACCTTC. Protein sequence: CASEKDRPNYGYTF. The chain joins TRBV2 to TRBJ1-2, with D perhaps TRBD1 (6 bases). Germline V gene sequence: CDR1 SNHLY, CDR2 FYNNEI. The CDR3 contains 14 residues. V shed 8 bases and J shed 0 bases, with 13 bases lying between them. Supplemented by reference TRBV2 and TRBJ1-2, the full variable domain reads EPEVTQTPSHQVTQMGQEVILRCVPISNHLYFYWYRQILGQKVEFLVSFYNNEISEKSEIFDDQFSVERPDGSNFTLKIRSTKLEDSAMYFCASEKDRPNYGYTFGSGTRLTVV.

The chain joins TRBV9 to TRBJ2-3, with 9 bases aligning to TRBD2. The CDR3 covers 18 residues. Per germline, CDR1 SGDLS and CDR2 YYNGEE. The ends lost 3 bases at V and 3 bases at J; junction bases unmatched: 14. CDR3 sequence: CASSARGSREGLTDTQYF. Here the CDR3 DNA reads TGTGCCAGCAGCGCGAGGGGGTCGCGGGAGGGCCTTACAGATACGCAGTATTTT.

The chain couples TRBV5-6 to TRBJ2-3; D gene ambiguous. CDR3 length: 14 residues. Trimming pared 5 bases from V and 0 bases from J, leaving 10 bases between. From germline, CDR1 is SGHDT and CDR2 YYEEEE. CDR3 nucleotides: TGTGCCAGCAGTTCCCCGTCTAGCACAGATACGCAGTATTTT. This translates into CASSSPSSTDTQYF.

This chain uses TRBV14 with TRBJ1-6; D remains ambiguous. The CDR3 sequence is 15 residues long. Trimming left V 3 bases short and J 7 bases short, with 13 bases between. The germline gives CDR1 SGHDN, CDR2 FVKESK. The CDR3 loop reads CASSHAVSSNSPLHF. The CDR3 nucleotides are TGTGCCAGCAGCCACGCCGTATCGTCCAATTCACCCCTCCACTTT.

The genes are TRBV10-3 and TRBJ2-3; TRBD1 might be the D (6 bases). The V end lost 3 bases, the J end lost 2 bases, and 9 bases lay between the germline ends. From germline, CDR1 is ENHRY and CDR2 SYGVKD. This CDR3 spans 14 amino acids. CDR3 coding DNA: TGTGCCATCAGTGACGAGGGGGTCACAGATACGCAGTATTTT. It encodes CAISDEGVTDTQYF.

Ten or more counts support this clone. The rearrangement joins TRBV9 to TRBJ1-2, with 8 bases identical to TRBD1. There are 14 residues in the CDR3. Germline V lookup: CDR1 SGDLS, CDR2 YYNGEE. J was trimmed by 5 bases and V by 0 bases; bases with no gene match: 3. CDR3 coding DNA: TGTGCCAGCAGCGTAGGGACAGGGATATATGGCTACACCTTC. It codes for CASSVGTGIYGYTF.

This clone was seen a few times. This rearrangement joins TRBV5-1 to TRBJ1-1; maybe TRBD1 (6 bases). CDR3 length equals 14 residues. The germline V gene encodes CDR1 SGHRS and CDR2 YFSETQ. V lost 4 bases, J lost 3 bases, and 13 bases lay in between. CDR3 in DNA: TGCGCCAGCAGCCGACCGGACAGCCACACTGAAGCTTTCTTT. Its translation is CASSRPDSHTEAFF.

The rearrangement uses TRBV7-2 and TRBJ2-7, with 8 positions matching TRBD1. The CDR3 extends over 14 amino acids. The junction had 7 bases not matched to a gene; V was cut back by 2 bases and J by 7 bases. CDR1 SGHTA and CDR2 FQGNSA come from the germline V gene. The CDR3 spells CASSLLRRGLEQYF. CDR3 DNA sequence: TGTGCCAGCAGCTTACTGCGCAGGGGGCTAGAGCAGTACTTC.

This sequence joins TRBV7-2 and TRBJ2-7; D uncertain. Trimming removed 2 bases from V and 4 bases from J, with 9 bases in between. The CDR3 extends over 13 amino acids. CDR1 is SGHTA, CDR2 FQGNSA, per germline. CDR3 protein: CASSLFGVYEQYF. The CDR3, as DNA: TGTGCCAGCAGCTTATTTGGGGTTTACGAGCAGTACTTC.

The rearrangement links TRBV28 to TRBJ1-2; D may be TRBD1 (5 bases). Germline loops: CDR1 MDHEN, CDR2 SYDVKM. The CDR3 length is 12 residues. V lost 4 bases and J lost 7, with 10 bases in between. The DNA of the CDR3 is TGTGCCAGCAGTTCAGACAGCTCTGGCTACACCTTC. Translating gives CASSSDSSGYTF.